A single T cell receptor (beta chain) is shown here with its context. This entry comes from a study of blood T cell repertoires in COVID-19. Original methodology: From reference gene primer amplification, estimates of nucleated cell counts were derived. Data came from immunoSEQ multiplex PCR; TCRdb stores just in-frame clones and leaves some out. The V and J calls and clone size are taken from that table; D and trimming were inferred from the DNA. There are about 140,000 clones in the sample; roughly 86% occur only once, and 5.4% lies in the top ten. The CDR3 has 19 residues. Germline assignment: CDR1 SGDLS and CDR2 YYNGEE. J was trimmed by 4 bases and V by 0 bases; bases with no gene match: 14.

The rearrangement uses TRBV9 and TRBJ2-7; 12 positions agree with TRBD2. Sequencing used peripheral blood. This clonotype was obtained from a human donor in a cohort sampled during active COVID-19. The CDR3, as DNA: TGTGCCAGCAGCGTAGCCCCTTCCCAGTCGACTAGCGGGAGATACGAGCAGTACTTC. It encodes CASSVAPSQSTSGRYEQYF.